What follows are 28 T cell receptor beta chains derived from one specimen sequenced in a study of T cell responses to AZD1222 COVID-19 vaccine (dated by TCRdb to the early 2020s). Explained via the paper, the time point label denotes: about 28 days (+/-7) after the second vaccine dose. Libraries came from the immunoSEQ multiplex PCR assay. Sourced from immuneACCESS, this table was stored by TCRdb with only in-frame sequences that have V and J called. A share of the clones is absent; for the studies checked, an unresolved V gene accounts for under half, and the remainder has no known explanation. The sample table holds roughly 120,000 clones, of which 85% to 90% were seen once. Approximately 4.4% of the sample goes to the ten largest clones. Sequenced material: peripheral blood, taken 28 days after the second AZD1222 dose. The receptors were gathered from an adult who received the AZD1222 COVID-19 vaccine.

The chain is built from TRBV5-4 and TRBJ2-5, with 12 bases that match TRBD2. Germline trimming cut 3 bases from V and 1 base from J; bases unmatched to any gene: 1. Per germline, CDR1 SGHNT and CDR2 YYREEE (reference sequence). The CDR3 loop spans 15 amino acids. The CDR3 DNA sequence: TGTGCCAGCAGCTCGGGACTAGCGGGCCAAGAGACCCAGTACTTC. This translates into CASSSGLAGQETQYF.

This sequence joins TRBV6-5 and TRBJ1-6; TRBD1 might be the D (5 bases). V was clipped by 6 bases and J by 9 bases, with 15 bases between them. CDR3 length: 14 residues. Per the germline V gene, CDR1 is MNHEY and CDR2 is SVGAGI. The CDR3 DNA is TGTGCCAGCAGCCCCGGGCGGGGCGGTTCACCCCTCCACTTT. Protein: CASSPGRGGSPLHF.

This chain uses TRBV7-9 with TRBJ1-5; no definite D call. This CDR3 is built from 14 residues. V lost 5 bases and J 4 bases, leaving 12 bases between the germline ends. Germline V CDR1 and CDR2: SEHNR, FQNEAQ (reference sequence). CDR3 loop: CASSADAINQPQHF. CDR3 coding DNA: TGTGCCAGCAGCGCGGACGCTATTAATCAGCCCCAGCATTTT.

The J gene is TRBJ1-6, the V gene TRBV12-2. TRBV12-2 is reported as a pseudogene. The CDR3 consists of 16 residues. This CDR3 reads CASRSQPSGYNSPLHF. In DNA, the CDR3 is TGTGCAAGTCGCTCCCAACCGTCGGGGTATAATTCACCCCTCCACTTT.

This sequence joins TRBV6-2 or TRBV6-3 and TRBJ1-6, with D maybe TRBD1 (6 bases). V was cut by 2 bases and J by 8 bases, with 16 bases left in between. Germline V CDR1 and CDR2: MNHEY, SVGEGT. This CDR3 is built from 16 residues. The CDR3 nucleotides read TGTGCCAGCAGTTACCCCGACTTGACAGGCCATTCACCCCTCCACTTT. This gives the protein CASSYPDLTGHSPLHF.

V usage is TRBV30 and J usage is TRBJ2-7; a weak D match, TRBD2 (5 bases). CDR3 size: 19 residues. Germline V lookup: CDR1 GTSNPN, CDR2 SVGIG (reference sequence). Deletions cut 2 bases from V and 4 bases from J, with 30 bases between. The CDR3 spells CAWSFHGVPQRSFSYEQYF. CDR3 DNA sequence: TGTGCCTGGAGTTTTCACGGGGTTCCGCAGAGGTCATTCTCGTACGAGCAGTACTTC.

The chain joins TRBV29-1 to TRBJ1-2; TRBD1 might be the D (6 bases). V lost 5 bases, J lost 5 bases, and 12 bases lay in between. The CDR3 sequence is 12 residues long. CDR1 is SQVTM, CDR2 ANQGSEA, per germline. In nucleotides, the CDR3 is TGCAGCGTTTCCTTAGGGGGGTATGGCTACACCTTC. It codes for CSVSLGGYGYTF. Together with reference TRBV29-1 and TRBJ1-2, the CDR3 gives the full variable domain: SAVISQKPSRDICQRGTSLTIQCQVDSQVTMMFWYRQQPGQSLTLIATANQGSEATYESGFVIDKFPISRPNLTFSTLTVSNMSPEDSSIYLCSVSLGGYGYTFGSGTRLTVV.

This rearrangement joins TRBV4-3 to TRBJ2-7; D is unresolved. The ends were cut back, 1 base at V and 7 bases at J, with 14 bases in the middle. The CDR3 consists of 14 residues. Germline V CDR1 and CDR2: LGHNA, YSLEER. CDR3 sequence reads: CASSQVRPPVEQYF. The DNA for the CDR3 is TGCGCCAGCAGCCAAGTCAGGCCACCGGTGGAGCAGTACTTC.

The V call is TRBV29-1, the J call TRBJ2-2; 7 nucleotides match TRBD2. This CDR3 is built from 15 residues. V trimming: 4 bases; J trimming: 4 bases; junction bases outside the gene matches: 9. Germline lookup yields CDR1 SQVTM and CDR2 ANQGSEA. CDR3 in amino acids: CSVGGRAGSTGELFF. As DNA, the CDR3 is TGCAGCGTTGGGGGGAGGGCTGGGAGCACCGGGGAGCTGTTTTTT.

The gene calls are TRBV4-3 and TRBJ1-2; tentative D call: TRBD1 (5 bases). The CDR3 is 13 residues long. CDR1 LGHNA and CDR2 YSLEER come from the germline V gene. Trimming removed 0 bases from V and 7 bases from J, with 9 bases in between. The CDR3 reads CASSQDLGVGYTF. The CDR3 DNA reads as TGCGCCAGCAGCCAAGACTTAGGGGTTGGCTACACCTTC.

The rearrangement uses TRBV28 and TRBJ1-1, with D possibly TRBD1 on 6 matching bases. The length of the CDR3 is 16 residues. Germline lookup yields CDR1 MDHEN and CDR2 SYDVKM. Trimming shortened V by 6 bases and J by 3 bases, and 20 bases separated the two germline ends. CDR3 DNA: TGTGCCAGCAGCCTCGCAAAGGGCAGGGGCTACACTGAAGCTTTCTTT. Amino acid sequence: CASSLAKGRGYTEAFF.

The rearrangement joins TRBV6-4 to TRBJ2-1; 9 nucleotides align to TRBD1. Germline CDR1 reads MRHNA; CDR2 reads SNTAGT. The CDR3 covers 14 residues. V lost 6 bases to trimming and J lost 6 bases; unmatched junction nucleotides: 6. The CDR3 loop reads CASSPGTGINEQFF. DNA of the CDR3: TGTGCCAGCAGCCCCGGGACAGGGATCAATGAGCAGTTCTTC.

The V and J genes are TRBV30 and TRBJ2-1; D possibly corresponds to TRBD2 (5 bases). The CDR3 totals 15 residues. Germline CDR1 and CDR2: GTSNPN and SVGIG (reference sequence). Trimming left V 3 bases short and J 2 bases short, with 14 bases between. The CDR3 loop is CAWRIGGWPYNEQFF. Written as DNA, the CDR3 is TGTGCCTGGAGAATTGGCGGGTGGCCCTACAATGAGCAGTTCTTC.

V is TRBV10-3 and J is TRBJ1-2, with 10 bases matching TRBD1. The J segment lost 7 bases and the V segment lost 0 bases, leaving 8 bases of the junction unmatched. The CDR3 sequence is 16 residues long. Germline V gene lookup returns CDR1 ENHRY and CDR2 SYGVKD. DNA of the CDR3: TGTGCCATCAGTGAGTCGACAGGGGGCTTTTCAAGTGGCTACACCTTC. Encoded protein: CAISESTGGFSSGYTF.

The chain employs TRBV14 and TRBJ2-7; D gene ambiguous. CDR1 is SGHDN, CDR2 FVKESK, per germline. V was trimmed by 3 bases and J by 4 bases, leaving 13 bases between them. CDR3 length: 14 residues. The CDR3 region is CASSHYSVPYEQYF. The CDR3 DNA sequence: TGTGCCAGCAGCCATTACAGCGTACCATACGAGCAGTACTTC.

This chain uses TRBV3-1 (or the pseudogene TRBV3-2) with TRBJ1-5; tentative D call: TRBD1 (5 bases). Deletions cut 0 bases from V and 6 bases from J, with 12 bases between. Germline CDR1 reads LGHDT; CDR2 reads YNNKEL (reference sequence). The CDR3 totals 15 residues. The CDR3 loop is CASSQDITRGQPQHF. CDR3 nucleotide sequence: TGTGCCAGCAGCCAAGATATAACAAGGGGTCAGCCCCAGCATTTT.

The genes are TRBV10-1 and TRBJ2-7; the D gene is possibly TRBD1 (6 bases). The V end lost 3 bases, the J end lost 2 bases, and 14 bases lay between the germline ends. CDR1 and CDR2 (germline): WNHNN, SYGVQD (reference sequence). This CDR3 is built from 15 residues. For the CDR3, the DNA is TGCGCCAGCAGTGACCCCGGGACAAGGGCCTACGAGCAGTACTTC. Protein: CASSDPGTRAYEQYF.

The J gene is TRBJ1-2, the V gene TRBV19, with D possibly matching TRBD1 (5 bases). The CDR3 spans 15 residues. The germline V and J ends were trimmed by 5 bases and 4 bases, with 17 bases remaining between them. The V gene's germline CDR1 is LNHDA and CDR2 SQIVND (reference sequence). The CDR3 protein is CASSPSGPALYGYTF. In DNA form, the CDR3 reads TGTGCCAGTAGTCCCTCGGGGCCAGCCCTCTATGGCTACACCTTC.

The chain employs TRBV28 and TRBJ1-3; no clear D. Germline CDR1 MDHEN, CDR2 SYDVKM. V was shortened by 2 bases and J by 4 bases, with 3 bases between the two germline ends. This CDR3 spans 12 amino acids. The CDR3 region is CASSLKGNTIYF. CDR3 bases: TGTGCCAGCAGTTTAAAGGGAAACACCATATATTTT. Full variable domain (rest looked up from reference TRBV28 and TRBJ1-3): DVKVTQSSRYLVKRTGEKVFLECVQDMDHENMFWYRQDPGLGLRLIYFSYDVKMKEKGDIPEGYSVSREKKERFSLILESASTNQTSMYLCASSLKGNTIYFGEGSWLTVV.

Here the CDR3 DNA reads TGTGCCAGCTCACCGTCTGACAGAAACATTCAGTACTTC. It is translated as CASSPSDRNIQYF. The chain recombines TRBV18 with TRBJ2-4, with a weak D call TRBD1 (5 bases). The V gene's germline CDR1 is KGHSH and CDR2 LQKENI. V was trimmed by 3 bases and J by 6 bases, leaving 9 bases between them. The CDR3 is 13 residues long.

This sequence joins TRBV9 and TRBJ2-7, with D tentatively TRBD1 (6 bases). The V gene's germline CDR1 is SGDLS and CDR2 YYNGEE. The CDR3 is 13 residues long. V was trimmed by 2 bases and J by 5 bases, leaving 11 bases between them. CDR3 amino acids: CASSVTGGDEQYF. CDR3 DNA: TGTGCCAGCAGCGTCACTGGGGGCGACGAGCAGTACTTC.

J is TRBJ2-7 and V is TRBV5-6, with 11 bases that match TRBD2. CDR3 length: 16 amino acids. CDR1 and CDR2 from the germline V gene are SGHDT and YYEEEE. The J segment lost 3 bases and the V segment lost 0 bases, leaving 5 bases of the junction unmatched. CDR3 DNA sequence: TGTGCCAGCAGCTTGGGACTAGCGGGGTTTTACTACGAGCAGTACTTC. Protein: CASSLGLAGFYYEQYF.

This chain uses TRBV11-2 with TRBJ1-2, with 7 bases identical to TRBD1. The CDR3 contains 14 residues. Trimming cost V 1 base and J 8 bases; bases outside gene matches: 7. Germline CDR1 SGHAT, CDR2 FQNNGV. This chain's CDR3 is CASSLVFTGEGYTF. The CDR3 DNA follows: TGTGCCAGCAGCTTAGTATTCACAGGGGAGGGCTACACCTTC.

This sequence joins TRBV2 and TRBJ1-1; D gene uncertain. Trimming removed 7 bases from V and 8 bases from J, with 17 bases in between. CDR3 size: 13 residues. Looked up from germline, CDR1 is SNHLY and CDR2 is FYNNEI. CDR3 region: CASIGDPTKEAFF. In nucleotides, the CDR3 is TGTGCCAGCATTGGGGATCCGACTAAGGAAGCTTTCTTT.

The V gene is TRBV5-6, the J gene TRBJ2-7, with a tentative D call TRBD1 (5 bases). Germline CDR1 reads SGHDT; CDR2 reads YYEEEE. The germline V and J ends were trimmed by 0 bases and 5 bases, with 9 bases remaining between them. This CDR3 is built from 13 residues. The CDR3 sequence: CASSLEGNHEQYF. As DNA, the CDR3 is TGTGCCAGCAGCTTGGAGGGGAACCACGAGCAGTACTTC.

CDR3 sequence: CASSKMRDRNQPQHF. The CDR3 nucleotides read TGTGCCAGCAGCAAGATGAGGGACAGAAATCAGCCCCAGCATTTT. The J gene is TRBJ1-5, the V gene TRBV5-8; 7 nucleotides match TRBD1. Trimming took 4 bases from V and 4 from J; bases not matched to a gene: 8. Germline-derived CDR1 and CDR2 are SGHTS and YDEGEE. This CDR3 spans 15 amino acids.

This sequence joins TRBV2 and TRBJ1-2; perhaps TRBD1 as D (5 bases). Germline V CDR1 and CDR2: SNHLY, FYNNEI. V shed 7 bases and J shed 5 bases, with 17 bases lying between them. The CDR3 has 14 amino acids. This CDR3 is CASKRGSGEYGYTF. The CDR3 DNA follows: TGTGCCAGCAAGAGGGGATCCGGGGAATATGGCTACACCTTC.

V usage is TRBV3-1 (or the pseudogene TRBV3-2) and J usage is TRBJ2-1; 10 bases are shared with TRBD2. From germline, CDR1 is LGHDT and CDR2 YNNKEL (reference sequence). The CDR3 totals 17 residues. The ends lost 1 base at V and 6 bases at J; junction bases unmatched: 9. The DNA for the CDR3 is TGTGCCAGCAGCCAAGGTCACCTAGCGGGGGTCGTCAATGAGCAGTTCTTC. This sequence encodes CASSQGHLAGVVNEQFF.